The rows below give T cell receptor beta chains drawn from one sample of a study of sequential checkpoint blockade in melanoma. The repertoire was sequenced with immunoSEQ multiplex PCR; TCRdb's copy has only in-frame clones and lacks some. The repertoire holds fewer than 35,000 clones, with about three quarters as singletons. Sequencing used CD8+ T cells sorted from blood (inferred from file names), obtained from a patient given nivolumab and ipilimumab in sequence. These receptors all come from a human donor with melanoma. Each CDR3 is given with its conserved first and last residue. Fields, in order: V gene, J gene, D gene, CDR3 protein. The D gene is left open where the match is weak.

>TRBV27|TRBJ2-4|-
CASSWGPGAKNIQYF
>TRBV6-5|TRBJ1-3|-
CASTPWSGGGNTIYF
>TRBV6-4|TRBJ2-1|TRBD2
CASSERLAGGNEQFF
>TRBV27|TRBJ2-1|TRBD2
CASSSERDYANEQFF
>TRBV4-3|TRBJ2-3|-
CASSQDQGTLTDTQYF
>TRBV29-1|TRBJ1-1|-
CSVNGLNTEAFF
>TRBV6-1|TRBJ2-7|TRBD1
CASSESGTGAEQYF
>TRBV7-6|TRBJ2-7|-
CASTFQGGEQYF
>TRBV23-1|TRBJ2-5|-
CASSQSAQGGRETQYF
>TRBV29-1|TRBJ2-7|-
CSVDIDYEQYF
>TRBV5-1|TRBJ2-7|-
CASTPGISSYEQYF
>TRBV9|TRBJ1-2|TRBD1
CASRGDRDHGYTF
>TRBV4-1|TRBJ2-6|TRBD2
CASSPPGLAGGSGANVLTF
>TRBV4-1|TRBJ1-1|-
CASSQMAGTEAFF
>TRBV5-1|TRBJ2-1|-
CASRPTSSYNEQFF
>TRBV6-5|TRBJ2-5|-
CASSPSAGPETQYF
>TRBV4-3|TRBJ2-2|TRBD1
CASSQDHRRGPGELFF
>TRBV7-9|TRBJ2-7|-
CASSLEDWGATYEQYF
>TRBV27|TRBJ2-5|TRBD1
CASSLSGPGTGFEETQYF
>TRBV19|TRBJ2-1|-
CASSIVVNEQFF
>TRBV30|TRBJ2-1|TRBD2
CAWGAGGAYNEQFF
>TRBV4-3|TRBJ2-1|TRBD2
CASSQDAAGGHDEQFF
>TRBV7-2|TRBJ2-3|TRBD2
CASSLEYRTSGDTQYF
>TRBV6-5|TRBJ2-7|-
CASSLTDYEQYF
>TRBV28|TRBJ1-6|-
CASSLYMESYNSPLHF
>TRBV27|TRBJ2-6|-
CASKRGANVLTF
>TRBV7-9|TRBJ1-2|-
CASSLYDSPYGYTF
>TRBV14|TRBJ2-6|-
CASSQSIVVGANVLTF
>TRBV6-1|TRBJ2-4|-
CATQGGGIDIQYF
>TRBV10-2|TRBJ1-3|TRBD1
CAGPQGAPGNTIYF
>TRBV9|TRBJ2-1|TRBD2
CASSASGGARNEQFF
>TRBV13|TRBJ1-1|-
CASSPYRAHTEAFF
>TRBV6-4|TRBJ2-1|TRBD2
CASSPGTSGANEQFF
>TRBV30|TRBJ1-5|TRBD1
CASTGEGNQPQHF
>TRBV9|TRBJ1-2|TRBD1
CASSRDRRKAGYTF
>TRBV28|TRBJ1-2|-
CASSPGRGGDFVVRGYTF
>TRBV27|TRBJ2-7|TRBD2
CASSLGTSGSYEQYF